The 22 T cell receptor beta chains below come from one sample, sequenced in a study of blood T cell repertoires in COVID-19. Libraries were prepared by immunoSEQ multiplex PCR; TCRdb keeps only in-frame clonotypes and omits some of them. Of 300,000 to 400,000 clones in the sample, 88% are singletons; the top ten hold roughly 4%. Specimen: peripheral blood. These receptors were taken from a woman aged 45 to 65 with active or convalescent COVID-19.

With respect to this clone: Compared with germline, one end of the junction differs, possibly owing to a read error. The chain uses TRBV7-7 and TRBJ2-5, with D tentatively TRBD2 (5 bases). The CDR3 length is 14 residues. Germline CDR1 is SSHAT and CDR2 is FNYEAQ (reference sequence). CDR3 protein: CASSLIGGQETQYF. The CDR3 DNA is TGTGCTAGCAGCTTAATCGGAGGCCAAGAGACCCAGTACTTC.

The chain joins TRBV28 to TRBJ2-1, with D perhaps TRBD1 (9 bases). V was pared by 5 bases and J by 8 bases, with 34 bases between. CDR1 is MDHEN, CDR2 SYDVKM, per germline. The CDR3 has 20 amino acids. The CDR3 region is CASSPRDRVVGGRKGDEQFF. The CDR3 DNA is TGTGCCAGCAGTCCCCGGGACAGGGTTGTCGGCGGGAGGAAAGGCGATGAGCAGTTCTTC. Looking up the rest from reference TRBV28 and TRBJ2-1 gives the full variable domain: DVKVTQSSRYLVKRTGEKVFLECVQDMDHENMFWYRQDPGLGLRLIYFSYDVKMKEKGDIPEGYSVSREKKERFSLILESASTNQTSMYLCASSPRDRVVGGRKGDEQFFGPGTRLTVL.

V is TRBV27 and J is TRBJ1-5; D possibly corresponds to TRBD1 (5 bases). CDR1 and CDR2 from the germline V gene are MNHEY and SMNVEV (reference sequence). The CDR3 totals 14 residues. Trimming left V 1 base short and J 6 bases short, with 10 bases between. The CDR3 sequence: CASSLWGVGQPQHF. CDR3 DNA sequence: TGTGCCAGCAGTTTATGGGGGGTTGGTCAGCCCCAGCATTTT.

The rearrangement joins TRBV9 to TRBJ2-5; the match to TRBD2 covers 14 bases. The CDR3 consists of 17 residues. The ends lost 3 bases at V and 5 bases at J; junction bases unmatched: 9. Germline CDR1 is SGDLS and CDR2 is YYNGEE. Here the CDR3 DNA reads TGTGCCAGCAGCGGGACAGGGACTAGCGGGAGAGGGGAGACCCAGTACTTC. This gives the protein CASSGTGTSGRGETQYF.

This clone came up once. The V and J genes are TRBV30 and TRBJ1-2; 7 bases match TRBD1. Germline V gives CDR1 GTSNPN, CDR2 SVGIG (reference sequence). CDR3 length equals 13 residues. After removal of 7 bases from V and 3 bases from J, the junction contained 8 bases not matched to a gene. In nucleotides, the CDR3 is TGTGCCTCTCGTAGACAGGGAGACTATGGCTACACCTTC. This sequence encodes CASRRQGDYGYTF.

This clone was detected a few times. The genes are TRBV7-3 and TRBJ2-3, with D possibly being TRBD2 (6 bases). This CDR3 is built from 15 residues. V was clipped by 2 bases and J by 2 bases, with 11 bases between them. In germline, CDR1 is SGHTA, CDR2 FQGTGA. CDR3 sequence: CASSLGGTHTDTQYF. CDR3 DNA sequence: TGTGCCAGCAGCTTAGGGGGGACTCACACAGATACGCAGTATTTT. Together with reference TRBV7-3 and TRBJ2-3, the CDR3 gives the full variable domain: GAGVSQTPSNKVTEKGKYVELRCDPISGHTALYWYRQSLGQGPEFLIYFQGTGAADDSGLPNDRFFAVRPEGSVSTLKIQRTERGDSAVYLCASSLGGTHTDTQYFGPGTRLTVL.

The sample holds many counts of this clone. The V gene is TRBV5-5, the J gene TRBJ1-3; unclear D gene. This CDR3 spans 14 amino acids. The V end lost 4 bases, the J end lost 0 bases, and 8 bases lay between the germline ends. CDR1 and CDR2 from the germline V gene are SGHKS and YYEKEE (reference sequence). The CDR3 loop is CASSARDSGNTIYF. In DNA, the CDR3 is TGTGCCAGCAGCGCCCGGGACTCTGGAAACACCATATATTTT.

V usage is TRBV19 and J usage is TRBJ1-2; D unresolved. Germline V gives CDR1 LNHDA, CDR2 SQIVND (reference sequence). Trimming removed 6 bases at V and 0 bases at J, with 8 bases between. This CDR3 region has 13 residues. CDR3 in DNA: TGTGCCAGTAGGGAGTCGTCTAACTATGGCTACACCTTC. This encodes CASRESSNYGYTF.

This chain joins TRBV19 and TRBJ2-7; 7 bases are a match to TRBD1. Germline V gene sequence: CDR1 LNHDA, CDR2 SQIVND (reference sequence). The junction had 4 bases not matched to a gene; V was cut back by 5 bases and J by 3 bases. There are 13 residues in the CDR3. The CDR3 DNA sequence: TGTGCCAGTAGTTTCCGGGACAGCTACGAGCAGTACTTC. Residues: CASSFRDSYEQYF.

This clone is a singleton in its sample. The chain carries TRBV6-5 and TRBJ2-3; 12 nucleotides align to TRBD2. The CDR3 runs 16 residues. With 2 bases clipped from V and 7 bases from J, the junction kept 7 bases outside the gene matches. Looked up from germline, CDR1 is MNHEY and CDR2 is SVGAGI. The CDR3 DNA is TGTGCCAGCAGTTACACTCTAGCGGGGGGGCCAAATACGCAGTATTTT. Residues: CASSYTLAGGPNTQYF.

J is TRBJ1-4 and V is TRBV7-2; 8 bases fit TRBD1. This CDR3 spans 14 amino acids. CDR1 and CDR2 from the germline V gene are SGHTA and FQGNSA. Trimming took 5 bases from V and 7 from J; bases not matched to a gene: 6. CDR3 nucleotide sequence: TGTGCCAGCAGCCCAAGACAGGGGAGTGAAAAACTGTTTTTT. Translating gives CASSPRQGSEKLFF. Based on the CDR3 plus reference TRBV7-2 and TRBJ1-4, the full variable domain is GAGVSQSPSNKVTEKGKDVELRCDPISGHTALYWYRQSLGQGLEFLIYFQGNSAPDKSGLPSDRFSAERTGGSVSTLTIQRTQQEDSAVYLCASSPRQGSEKLFFGSGTQLSVL.

The chain links TRBV9 to TRBJ2-3, with 10 bases aligning to TRBD2. The trim removed 7 bases at V and 4 bases at J, leaving 9 bases unmatched. There are 15 residues in the CDR3. CDR1 is SGDLS, CDR2 YYNGEE, per germline. CDR3 nucleotide sequence: TGTGCCAGCGGAACCCCTGGACTAGCGGCAGATACGCAGTATTTT. Residues: CASGTPGLAADTQYF. Looking up the rest from reference TRBV9 and TRBJ2-3 gives the full variable domain: DSGVTQTPKHLITATGQRVTLRCSPRSGDLSVYWYQQSLDQGLQFLIQYYNGEERAKGNILERFSAQQFPDLHSELNLSSLELGDSALYFCASGTPGLAADTQYFGPGTRLTVL.

With respect to this clone: One end of the junction is discordant with germline, which a read error may explain. The V and J genes are TRBV7-7 and TRBJ2-1, with 11 bases fitting TRBD1. CDR3 length equals 19 residues. In germline, CDR1 is SSHAT, CDR2 FNYEAQ (reference sequence). CDR3 coding DNA: TGTGCTAGCAGCCCCCCGGGGACAGGGGGGGAGGCGGCCTACAATGAGCAGTTCTTC. Translated: CASSPPGTGGEAAYNEQFF.

V usage is TRBV5-1 and J usage is TRBJ1-6; D might be TRBD1 (5 bases). The germline V and J ends were trimmed by 5 bases and 0 bases, with 12 bases remaining between them. The CDR3 is 16 residues long. CDR1 and CDR2 (germline): SGHRS, YFSETQ. Written as DNA, the CDR3 is TGCGCCAGCAGTCCCCGACAGAGCTCCTATAATTCACCCCTCCACTTT. It specifies CASSPRQSSYNSPLHF.

CDR3 protein: CASSQDSRAMNTEAFF. CDR3 nucleotides: TGCGCCAGCAGCCAAGATTCCAGGGCCATGAACACTGAAGCTTTCTTT. The V and J genes are TRBV4-3 and TRBJ1-1, with a weak D call TRBD1 (5 bases). Trimming took off 0 bases at V and 0 bases at J, with 11 bases between the two ends. Germline CDR1 reads LGHNA; CDR2 reads YSLEER. CDR3 size: 16 residues.

V and J are TRBV3-1 (or the pseudogene TRBV3-2) and TRBJ1-1; D is unresolved. The germline V and J ends were trimmed by 1 base and 0 bases, with 6 bases remaining between them. CDR1 and CDR2 (germline): LGHDT, YNNKEL (reference sequence). The CDR3 is 14 amino acids. The CDR3: CASSQGQMNTEAFF. The CDR3, as DNA: TGTGCCAGCAGCCAAGGGCAGATGAACACTGAAGCTTTCTTT.

This clone has only one observation. This chain uses TRBV7-2 with TRBJ2-1; D call uncertain. From germline, CDR1 is SGHTA and CDR2 FQGNSA. V shed 5 bases and J shed 7 bases, with 6 bases lying between them. This CDR3 has 11 residues. The chain's CDR3 is CASSRRNEQFF. The DNA of the CDR3 is TGTGCCAGCAGCCGTAGAAATGAGCAGTTCTTC.

The rearrangement uses TRBV18 and TRBJ1-4, with D possibly being TRBD1 (5 bases). The CDR3 totals 16 residues. Germline V gives CDR1 KGHSH, CDR2 LQKENI. Trimming shortened V by 0 bases and J by 8 bases, and 16 bases separated the two germline ends. DNA for the CDR3: TGTGCCAGCTCACCACCGAAGGAAGGGGCACGGGAAAAACTGTTTTTT. This translates into CASSPPKEGAREKLFF.

To note about this clone: The identical CDR3 is also encoded by other nucleotide sequences in the sample. V and J are TRBV9 and TRBJ2-7, with 10 bases identical to TRBD2. Germline V gives CDR1 SGDLS, CDR2 YYNGEE. This CDR3 region has 15 residues. Trimming removed 0 bases from V and 4 bases from J; junction bases left unmatched: 4. CDR3 loop: CASSVGTSGSYEQYF. CDR3 nucleotides: TGTGCCAGCAGCGTAGGGACTAGCGGATCTTACGAGCAGTACTTC.

The genes are TRBV29-1 and TRBJ2-5; 8 bases are shared with TRBD1. With 6 bases clipped from V and 9 bases from J, the junction kept 9 bases outside the gene matches. In germline, CDR1 is SQVTM, CDR2 ANQGSEA. The CDR3 spans 12 residues. CDR3 amino acids: CSVRTGKVAQYF. CDR3 DNA: TGCAGCGTGAGGACAGGGAAGGTGGCCCAGTACTTC. Using reference TRBV29-1 and TRBJ2-5 for the parts outside the CDR3, the full variable domain is SAVISQKPSRDICQRGTSLTIQCQVDSQVTMMFWYRQQPGQSLTLIATANQGSEATYESGFVIDKFPISRPNLTFSTLTVSNMSPEDSSIYLCSVRTGKVAQYFGPGTRLLVL.

This clone turned up a few times. The chain recombines TRBV20-1 with TRBJ1-4, with D unresolved. The germline gives CDR1 DFQATT, CDR2 SNEGSKA (reference sequence). CDR3 length equals 11 residues. Trimming cost V 6 bases and J 10 bases, with 12 bases left between them. CDR3 coding DNA: TGCAGTGCCGGGCGAGGAGGAAAACTGTTTTTT. This encodes CSAGRGGKLFF.

This clone was observed once. This sequence joins TRBV11-3 and TRBJ2-3; a weak D match, TRBD2 (7 bases). Germline lookup yields CDR1 SGHNT and CDR2 YENEEA. This CDR3 is 16 amino acids long. Trimming left V 6 bases short and J 3 bases short, with 19 bases between. The CDR3 loop reads CASRRGGGSSTDTQYF. CDR3 bases: TGTGCCAGCAGACGAGGGGGGGGATCCTCGACAGATACGCAGTATTTT.